A single TCR beta chain is shown here with its context. This CDR3 has 15 residues. Between the trimmed V and J ends, which lost 3 bases and 1 base, there was a span of 13 bases. CDR1 is SGHNT, CDR2 YYREEE, per germline (reference sequence). This entry belongs to a study of control samples from healthy donors and cancer patients. Assay used: immunoSEQ multiplex PCR; TCRdb lists only in-frame clones, some missing. The sample lists over 60,000 clones; approximately 90% were seen once. This sequence originates from a woman aged 55-75 years with head and neck cancer. The V gene is TRBV5-4, the J gene TRBJ2-5; possibly TRBD1 for D (6 bases). The sequencing sample was made of PBMCs. As DNA, the CDR3 is TGTGCCAGCAGCTGGAAACAGGGAGCCCAAGAGACCCAGTACTTC. Its translation is CASSWKQGAQETQYF.